This entry describes one T cell receptor (beta chain). Its specificity is not known. The CDR3 extends 3 residues past the end of the read, so its final part is completed from the germline J gene. The source of the sample is a study of Tregs in tolerant kidney transplant recipients. Study background: Mixed chimerism was transient after nonmyeloablative marrow transplants from related graft donors. Study outcomes and limitations: Biological reproducibility was not directly addressed in this study.

Measured with immunoSEQ multiplex PCR; TCRdb has only the in-frame clones, and not every one. This table holds approximately 52,000 clones. This CDR3 has 16 residues. Germline V CDR1 and CDR2: SGHRS, YFSETQ. V was clipped by 0 bases and J by 1 base; unmatched bases: 4. CD4+CD25+CD127- Tregs, CD4+CD25- non-Tregs, CD4 and CD8 cells were sorted. Sequencing used CD4+ T cells from blood, obtained before the transplant. The chain is built from TRBV5-1 and TRBJ2-5; TRBD2 matches 9 bases. The receptor's source is a human donor who received a combined kidney and bone marrow transplant. The sequenced CDR3 bases are TGCGCCAGCAGCTTGGCACCGACTAGCGGCCAAGAGACC. It is translated as CASSLAPTSGQET. The entire CDR3 is CASSLAPTSGQETQYF.